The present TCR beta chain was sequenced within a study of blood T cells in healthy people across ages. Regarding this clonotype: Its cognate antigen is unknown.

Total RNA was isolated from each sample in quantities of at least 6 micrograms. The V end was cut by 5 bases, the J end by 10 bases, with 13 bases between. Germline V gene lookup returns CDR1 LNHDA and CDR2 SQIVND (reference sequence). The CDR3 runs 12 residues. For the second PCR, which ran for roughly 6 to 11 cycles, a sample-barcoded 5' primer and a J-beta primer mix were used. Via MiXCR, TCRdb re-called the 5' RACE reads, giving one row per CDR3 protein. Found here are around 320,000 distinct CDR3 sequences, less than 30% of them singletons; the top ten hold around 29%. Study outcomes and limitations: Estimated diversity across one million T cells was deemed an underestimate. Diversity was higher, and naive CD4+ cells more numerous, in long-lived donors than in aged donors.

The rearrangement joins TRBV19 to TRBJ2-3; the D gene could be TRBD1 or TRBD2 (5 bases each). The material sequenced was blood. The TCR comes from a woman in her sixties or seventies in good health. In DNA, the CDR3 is TGTGCCAGTAGTTTCGGGGCCTTGTCGCAGTATTTT. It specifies CASSFGALSQYF.